The 4 T cell receptor beta chains in this list originate from one sample, sequenced in a study of blood T cell repertoires in COVID-19. Using immunoSEQ multiplex PCR, the repertoire was profiled, and TCRdb retains in-frame clones only, with some absent. The data contain 65,000 to 85,000 clones, roughly 78% of them singletons. Material: peripheral blood. These receptors originate from a woman of 80 years or more with active or convalescent COVID-19.

The J gene is TRBJ1-2, the V gene TRBV19; D remains ambiguous. This CDR3 spans 13 amino acids. V lost 2 bases and J lost 4, with 8 bases in between. Germline V lookup: CDR1 LNHDA, CDR2 SQIVND (reference sequence). The CDR3 DNA reads TGTGCCAGTAGTATACAAGACACCTATGGCTACACCTTC. Translation: CASSIQDTYGYTF.

The chain employs TRBV28 and TRBJ2-7, with TRBD2 matching over 10 bases. The CDR3 is 15 residues long. CDR1 is MDHEN and CDR2 is SYDVKM in the germline V gene. V gave up 3 bases and J gave up 0 bases; unmatched junction bases: 2. The CDR3 here is CASSFSGRSSYEQYF. CDR3 coding DNA: TGTGCCAGCAGTTTTAGCGGGAGGAGCTCCTACGAGCAGTACTTC.

This chain links TRBV4-3 with TRBJ2-3; D uncertain. CDR1 and CDR2 (germline): LGHNA, YSLEER. The CDR3 contains 16 residues. Trimming took off 1 base at V and 1 base at J, with 12 bases between the two ends. CDR3 residues: CASSQVLAARTDTQYF. CDR3 in DNA: TGCGCCAGCAGCCAAGTCCTGGCCGCCCGCACAGATACGCAGTATTTT.

This chain links TRBV7-2 with TRBJ1-4; D is unresolved. Germline V gene data show CDR1 as SGHTA and CDR2 as FQGNSA. The CDR3 is 13 residues long. V shed 7 bases and J shed 8 bases, with 14 bases lying between them. The CDR3 spells CASTLGGREKLFF. The CDR3 nucleotides read TGTGCCAGCACCCTTGGAGGTCGGGAAAAACTGTTTTTT.